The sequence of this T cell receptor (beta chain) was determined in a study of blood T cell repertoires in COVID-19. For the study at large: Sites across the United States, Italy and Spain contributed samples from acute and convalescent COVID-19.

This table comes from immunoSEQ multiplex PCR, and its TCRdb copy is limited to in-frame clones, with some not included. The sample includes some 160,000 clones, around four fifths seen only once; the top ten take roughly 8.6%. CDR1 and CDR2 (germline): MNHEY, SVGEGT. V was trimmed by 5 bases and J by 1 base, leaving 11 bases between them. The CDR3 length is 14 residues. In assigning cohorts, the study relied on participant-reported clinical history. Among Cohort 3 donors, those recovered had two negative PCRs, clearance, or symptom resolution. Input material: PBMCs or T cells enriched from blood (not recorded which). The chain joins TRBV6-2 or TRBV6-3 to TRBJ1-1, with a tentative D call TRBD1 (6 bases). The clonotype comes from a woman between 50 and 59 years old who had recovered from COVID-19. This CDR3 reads CASSPDRQNTEAFF. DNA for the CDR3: TGTGCCAGCAGTCCGGACAGACAGAACACTGAAGCTTTCTTT.